Below, 30 T cell receptor beta chains from the same sample are listed, as sequenced in a study of T cells in Graves' hyperthyroidism and ophthalmopathy. TCR beta CDR3 regions were amplified from RNA. The HTBI primer set drove a first-round RT-PCR of the TCR CDR3. Using its own MiXCR run on the multiplex PCR reads, TCRdb lists one record per CDR3 protein. The sample has 130,000 to 150,000 distinct CDR3 sequences, approximately 20% seen once. The sample consisted of blood. The receptor set was obtained from a woman between 50 and 59 years old with Graves' hyperthyroidism that later progressed to Graves' ophthalmopathy.

The rearrangement joins TRBV6-2 or TRBV6-3 to TRBJ2-1, with TRBD1 as a possible D gene (5 bases). The V end lost 8 bases, the J end lost 7 bases, and 12 bases lay between the germline ends. The CDR3 sequence is 12 residues long. Germline V gene lookup returns CDR1 MNHEY and CDR2 SVGEGT. CDR3 DNA: TGTGCCAGCTCATCCTCAGGGAATGAGCAGTTCTTC. Translation gives CASSSSGNEQFF.

In the case of this clonotype: A much more abundant neighbour one base away suggests this may be a read error. The CDR3 DNA follows: TGTGCCAGCAGTTCCCAGGGGGGGGAAAGCATTCAGTACTTC. Residues: CASSSQGGESIQYF. This sequence joins TRBV28 and TRBJ2-4, with D perhaps given as TRBD1 or TRBD2 (7 bases each). There are 14 residues in the CDR3. Trimming cost V 4 bases and J 9 bases, with 16 bases left between them. Per the germline V gene, CDR1 is MDHEN and CDR2 is SYDVKM.

This clonotype was seen at least ten times. The gene calls are TRBV18 and TRBJ1-1, with no clear D. This CDR3 is 11 amino acids long. V lost 3 bases to trimming and J lost 2 bases, with 1 base between them. CDR1 KGHSH and CDR2 LQKENI come from the germline V gene. The CDR3 sequence: CASSPNTEAFF. The CDR3 nucleotides are TGTGCCAGCTCACCTAACACTGAAGCTTTCTTT.

The chain has TRBV6-5 and TRBJ2-1; unclear D gene. The ends were cut back, 1 base at V and 7 bases at J, with 8 bases in the middle. The CDR3 consists of 13 residues. CDR1 MNHEY and CDR2 SVGAGI come from the germline V gene. The CDR3 DNA follows: TGTGCCAGCAGTTACTTACAGTGGAATGAGCAGTTCTTC. The encoded protein is CASSYLQWNEQFF.

The V and J genes are TRBV28 and TRBJ1-2; perhaps TRBD1 as D (5 bases). The V gene's germline CDR1 is MDHEN and CDR2 SYDVKM. The V end lost 6 bases, the J end lost 5 bases, and 13 bases lay between the germline ends. The CDR3 runs 13 residues. Here the CDR3 DNA reads TGTGCCAGCAGCCCACTTGGGGCGTATGGCTACACCTTC. This translates into CASSPLGAYGYTF.

This clonotype has ten or more counts. The J gene is TRBJ2-5, the V gene TRBV2, with D perhaps matching TRBD1 or TRBD2 (5 bases each). The V end lost 5 bases, the J end lost 3 bases, and 10 bases lay between the germline ends. CDR3 length: 13 amino acids. Germline-derived CDR1 and CDR2 are SNHLY and FYNNEI. The CDR3 reads CASSRDGKETQYF. CDR3 in DNA: TGTGCCAGCAGTAGGGACGGAAAAGAGACCCAGTACTTC.

V gene TRBV12-3 or TRBV12-4 combines with J gene TRBJ1-3; D remains ambiguous. The CDR3 is 14 amino acids. V gave up 6 bases and J gave up 0 bases, with 9 bases separating them. For the CDR3, the DNA is TGTGCCAGCAGCGCACAAAGCTCTGGAAACACCATATATTTT. It yields the protein CASSAQSSGNTIYF.

This clonotype was picked up many times. This chain joins TRBV20-1 and TRBJ2-7; no firm D call. Germline lookup yields CDR1 DFQATT and CDR2 SNEGSKA (reference sequence). Trimming pared 3 bases from V and 2 bases from J, leaving 11 bases between. CDR3 size: 13 residues. The CDR3 sequence is CSASSRQTYEQYF. Here the CDR3 DNA reads TGCAGTGCTAGCTCCAGGCAAACCTACGAGCAGTACTTC.

In the case of this clonotype: Mismatch with germline at one junction end may stem from a read error. The chain employs TRBV7-9 and TRBJ2-1, with D maybe TRBD1 (5 bases). Germline CDR1 and CDR2: SEHNR and FQNEAQ (reference sequence). The CDR3 contains 14 residues. This CDR3 is CTSSLGVTGNEQFF. CDR3 in DNA: TGTACCAGCAGCTTAGGGGTAACGGGCAATGAGCAGTTCTTC.

This clonotype was observed many times. The chain joins TRBV6-2 or TRBV6-3 to TRBJ2-1; D perhaps matches TRBD1 (6 bases). V gave up 7 bases and J gave up 7 bases, with 14 bases separating them. The CDR3 spans 13 residues. CDR1 and CDR2 from the germline V gene are MNHEY and SVGEGT. DNA of the CDR3: TGTGCCAGCATCGGCAGGGGCTGGAATGAGCAGTTCTTC. This encodes CASIGRGWNEQFF.

In nucleotides, the CDR3 is TGTGCCAGCAGTGAAAGGCTAGCGGGAGTCAGAGATACGCAGTATTTT. It is translated as CASSERLAGVRDTQYF. The rearrangement uses TRBV6-1 and TRBJ2-3, with 10 bases identical to TRBD2. J gave up 5 bases and V 2 bases, and 7 bases lay outside the gene matches. The germline V gene encodes CDR1 MNHNS and CDR2 SASEGT. The CDR3 length is 16 residues.

CDR3 bases: TGTGCCAGCAGTGAAAGGACTAGCGGGATCAATGAGCAGTTCTTC. This codes for CASSERTSGINEQFF. The J gene is TRBJ2-1, the V gene TRBV2, with TRBD2 matching over 12 bases. The CDR3 extends over 15 amino acids. Germline lookup yields CDR1 SNHLY and CDR2 FYNNEI. V shed 2 bases, J shed 6 bases, and the junction held 2 bases outside the gene matches.

On this clonotype: A clone one base away is much larger, so this may be a read error. The V call is TRBV27, the J call TRBJ2-3; possible D gene TRBD1, 6 bases. The CDR3 extends over 15 amino acids. In germline, CDR1 is MNHEY, CDR2 SMNVEV (reference sequence). V was pared by 6 bases and J by 4 bases, with 17 bases between. In nucleotides, the CDR3 is TGTGCCAGCAGACATTGGGAGACAGGCGCAGATACGCAGTATTTT. This codes for CASRHWETGADTQYF.

J is TRBJ2-7 and V is TRBV5-6; D is uncertain. Germline loops: CDR1 SGHDT, CDR2 YYEEEE. This CDR3 region has 15 residues. Trimming took 1 base from V and 0 from J, leaving 11 bases between them. CDR3 sequence (DNA): TGTGCCAGCAGCTTGCTGGGCCCAAGCTCCTACGAGCAGTACTTC. It codes for CASSLLGPSSYEQYF.

The chain combines TRBV20-1 with TRBJ1-5, with D uncertain. Trimming shortened V by 3 bases and J by 6 bases, and 15 bases separated the two germline ends. The CDR3 contains 14 residues. Germline lookup yields CDR1 DFQATT and CDR2 SNEGSKA (reference sequence). Here the CDR3 DNA reads TGCAGTGCTAGCTCCGGAGGGTTGCGTCAGCCCCAGCATTTT. Residues: CSASSGGLRQPQHF.

This clonotype came up many times. The J gene is TRBJ2-2, the V gene TRBV2; TRBD1 matches 9 bases. CDR1 is SNHLY, CDR2 FYNNEI, per germline. The trim removed 4 bases at V and 5 bases at J, leaving 2 bases unmatched. This CDR3 region has 14 residues. This chain's CDR3 is CASSGGQGTGELFF. CDR3 coding DNA: TGTGCCAGCAGTGGGGGACAGGGAACCGGGGAGCTGTTTTTT. Filled out from reference TRBV2 and TRBJ2-2, the complete variable domain reads EPEVTQTPSHQVTQMGQEVILRCVPISNHLYFYWYRQILGQKVEFLVSFYNNEISEKSEIFDDQFSVERPDGSNFTLKIRSTKLEDSAMYFCASSGGQGTGELFFGEGSRLTVL.

This clonotype was seen repeatedly, ten times or more. The rearrangement joins TRBV20-1 to TRBJ2-1; D may be TRBD2 (6 bases). V lost 1 base and J lost 0, with 19 bases in between. Germline-derived CDR1 and CDR2 are DFQATT and SNEGSKA (reference sequence). The length of the CDR3 is 18 residues. CDR3 sequence: CSARVLRGGGSSYNEQFF. The CDR3 DNA is TGCAGTGCTAGAGTCCTCCGGGGAGGTGGAAGCTCCTACAATGAGCAGTTCTTC.

V is TRBV20-1 and J is TRBJ2-3; a possible D gene is TRBD2 (6 bases). Trimming stripped 5 bases from V and 0 bases from J, with 15 bases between. This CDR3 spans 15 amino acids. Germline loops: CDR1 DFQATT, CDR2 SNEGSKA (reference sequence). Here the CDR3 DNA reads TGCAGTGCTGTCTTGACGGGGACTAGCACAGATACGCAGTATTTT. Translation gives CSAVLTGTSTDTQYF.

Worth noting for this clonotype: The junction and the germline gene differ at one end; a read error may be behind it. The chain has TRBV6-1 and TRBJ1-1; possible D gene TRBD1, 6 bases. Germline V gene data show CDR1 as MNHNS and CDR2 as SASEGT. The CDR3 is 14 amino acids. The CDR3, as DNA: TGTGCCAGCAGTGCTAGGACAGCGAACGCTGAAGCTTTCTTT. Amino acid sequence: CASSARTANAEAFF.

The chain joins TRBV19 to TRBJ1-4, with D maybe TRBD1 (6 bases). The CDR3 contains 14 residues. Trimming left V 9 bases short and J 5 bases short, with 16 bases between. The germline gives CDR1 LNHDA, CDR2 SQIVND (reference sequence). The CDR3 loop reads CASRPRDKNEKLFF. In nucleotides, the CDR3 is TGTGCCAGCCGCCCCCGGGACAAAAATGAAAAACTGTTTTTT.

The J gene is TRBJ1-1, the V gene TRBV29-1; 11 positions agree with TRBD1. The CDR3 is 14 residues long. Germline V gene data show CDR1 as SQVTM and CDR2 as ANQGSEA. J was trimmed by 5 bases and V by 6 bases; bases with no gene match: 8. CDR3 loop: CSVPTDRGRTEAFF. CDR3 nucleotide sequence: TGCAGCGTCCCCACGGACAGGGGGCGTACTGAAGCTTTCTTT.

The J gene is TRBJ1-5, the V gene TRBV2, with TRBD1 matching over 9 bases. Trimming cost V 3 bases and J 5 bases; bases outside gene matches: 5. There are 15 residues in the CDR3. Germline CDR1 reads SNHLY; CDR2 reads FYNNEI. The CDR3 sequence: CASSERTGEDQPQHF. In DNA, the CDR3 is TGTGCCAGCAGTGAGAGGACAGGGGAGGATCAGCCCCAGCATTTT. Based on the CDR3 plus reference TRBV2 and TRBJ1-5, the full variable domain is EPEVTQTPSHQVTQMGQEVILRCVPISNHLYFYWYRQILGQKVEFLVSFYNNEISEKSEIFDDQFSVERPDGSNFTLKIRSTKLEDSAMYFCASSERTGEDQPQHFGDGTRLSIL.

This clonotype was counted between two and nine times. The V gene is TRBV19, the J gene TRBJ2-7; 7 bases agree with TRBD2. Trimming at V came to 6 bases and at J to 2 bases, leaving 1 base not matched to a gene. CDR1 and CDR2 (germline): LNHDA, SQIVND (reference sequence). The CDR3 covers 12 residues. The CDR3 DNA follows: TGTGCCAGTAGCGGGGGGACCTACGAGCAGTACTTC. Translation gives CASSGGTYEQYF.

This clonotype was counted many times. Germline is not matched at one junction end, which may reflect a read error. V usage is TRBV6-1 and J usage is TRBJ1-6; 8 nucleotides align to TRBD1. Germline-derived CDR1 and CDR2 are MNHNS and SASEGT. The CDR3 is 10 residues long. CDR3 DNA: TGTGCCAGCAGCGGGACAGGCCCTTACTTT. This gives the protein CASSGTGPYF.

The sample holds many counts of this clonotype. The chain carries TRBV20-1 and TRBJ2-7; 9 bases fit TRBD2. Per the germline V gene, CDR1 is DFQATT and CDR2 is SNEGSKA (reference sequence). The CDR3 loop spans 14 amino acids. The trim removed 5 bases at V and 3 bases at J, leaving 8 bases unmatched. The DNA of the CDR3 is TGCAGTGCTGGGGGGGGGACTAGCCTCTACGAGCAGTACTTC. Translation gives CSAGGGTSLYEQYF.

In its sample, this clonotype was seen many times. CDR3 sequence reads: CASSRLAGGSTTDTQYF. For the CDR3, the DNA is TGTGCCAGCAGCCGACTAGCGGGAGGGTCTACCACAGATACGCAGTATTTT. The chain has TRBV9 and TRBJ2-3; TRBD2 matches 14 bases. The CDR3 runs 17 residues. The germline V gene has CDR1 SGDLS and CDR2 YYNGEE. Trimming took 4 bases from V and 2 from J; bases not matched to a gene: 6.

This clonotype was observed many times. CDR3 sequence: CASYGGRSNEKLFF. As DNA, the CDR3 is TGTGCCAGTTACGGAGGCAGGTCTAATGAAAAACTGTTTTTT. The chain links TRBV24-1 to TRBJ1-4; no clear D gene. CDR1 KGHDR and CDR2 SFDVKD come from the germline V gene. This CDR3 region has 14 residues. V was trimmed by 11 bases and J by 3 bases, leaving 15 bases between them.

J is TRBJ1-6 and V is TRBV6-1; 9 nucleotides align to TRBD1. The CDR3 loop spans 14 amino acids. Germline V gene data show CDR1 as MNHNS and CDR2 as SASEGT. With V trimmed by 8 bases and J by 10 bases, 9 bases remained unmatched. The CDR3 DNA reads TGTGCCAGCTCTCCCGGGACAGGGATGTCACCCCTCCACTTT. It translates to CASSPGTGMSPLHF.

The sample holds a few counts of this clonotype. The chain links TRBV18 to TRBJ2-1; D is tentatively TRBD1 or TRBD2 (5 bases each). The CDR3 totals 15 residues. CDR1 is KGHSH and CDR2 is LQKENI in the germline V gene. Trimming pared 3 bases from V and 9 bases from J, leaving 18 bases between. The CDR3 here is CASSPSNAGSTEQFF. Written as DNA, the CDR3 is TGTGCCAGCTCACCTTCGAATGCAGGGAGTACTGAGCAGTTCTTC.

This clonotype occurred many times. The rearrangement uses TRBV12-3 or TRBV12-4 and TRBJ2-1, with D perhaps TRBD2 (6 bases). Trimming took off 5 bases at V and 10 bases at J, with 21 bases between the two ends. This CDR3 has 15 residues. CDR3 sequence: CASSHGGTPISEQFF. CDR3 sequence (DNA): TGTGCCAGCAGTCATGGGGGGACCCCTATCAGCGAGCAGTTCTTC.